These 2 T cell receptor beta chains were all obtained from the same sample, sequenced in a study of CD8+ T cells in alopecia areata. Reverse transcription of extracted RNA yielded cDNA, which provided the sequencing template. TCRdb's table, derived via immunoSEQ multiplex PCR, lists solely in-frame clones and lacks some. The table shows about 160,000 clones, with around three fifths occurring only once. Documented treatment: oral pan-JAK inhibitor, 5-10 mg twice daily. The sample was CD4+ T cells sorted from blood, taken at week 4, from a patient treated with tofacitinib. The receptors stem from a human donor with alopecia areata.

The chain is built from TRBV18 and TRBJ1-1; D remains ambiguous. The CDR3 extends over 13 amino acids. Deletions cut 6 bases from V and 4 bases from J, with 12 bases between. CDR1 is KGHSH and CDR2 is LQKENI in the germline V gene. The CDR3 nucleotides are TGTGCCAGCTCCTCCATGGACGGCACTGAAGCTTTCTTT. It codes for CASSSMDGTEAFF.

This chain uses TRBV9 with TRBJ1-6; 7 positions agree with TRBD1. Looked up from germline, CDR1 is SGDLS and CDR2 is YYNGEE. With 3 bases clipped from V and 10 bases from J, the junction kept 7 bases outside the gene matches. CDR3 length: 14 amino acids. CDR3 DNA sequence: TGTGCCAGCAGCGACGGACAGGCCTCATCACCCCTCCACTTT. Translation gives CASSDGQASSPLHF. Using reference TRBV9 and TRBJ1-6 for the parts outside the CDR3, the full variable domain is DSGVTQTPKHLITATGQRVTLRCSPRSGDLSVYWYQQSLDQGLQFLIQYYNGEERAKGNILERFSAQQFPDLHSELNLSSLELGDSALYFCASSDGQASSPLHFGNGTRLTVT.